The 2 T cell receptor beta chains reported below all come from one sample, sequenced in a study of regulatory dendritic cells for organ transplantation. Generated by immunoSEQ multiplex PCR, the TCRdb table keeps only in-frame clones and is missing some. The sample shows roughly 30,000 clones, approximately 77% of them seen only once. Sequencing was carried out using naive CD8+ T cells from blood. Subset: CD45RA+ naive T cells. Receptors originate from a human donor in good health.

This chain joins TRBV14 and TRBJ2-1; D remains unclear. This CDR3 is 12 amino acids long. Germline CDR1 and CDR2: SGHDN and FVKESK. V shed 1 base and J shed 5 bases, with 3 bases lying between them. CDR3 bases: TGTGCCAGCAGCCAAGCCGACAATGAGCAGTTCTTC. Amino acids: CASSQADNEQFF.

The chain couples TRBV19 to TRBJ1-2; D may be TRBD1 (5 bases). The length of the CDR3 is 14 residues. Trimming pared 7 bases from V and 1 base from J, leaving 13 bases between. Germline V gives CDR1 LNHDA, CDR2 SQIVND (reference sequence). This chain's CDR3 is CASTQGIGNYGYTF. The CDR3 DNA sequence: TGTGCCAGTACTCAGGGTATCGGTAACTATGGCTACACCTTC. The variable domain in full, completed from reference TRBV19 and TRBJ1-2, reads DGGITQSPKYLFRKEGQNVTLSCEQNLNHDAMYWYRQDPGQGLRLIYYSQIVNDFQKGDIAEGYSVSREKKESFPLTVTSAQKNPTAFYLCASTQGIGNYGYTFGSGTRLTVV.